A selection of T cell receptor beta chains follows, all from one sample in a study of T-cell reconstitution after alpha-beta-depleted transplantation in children. TCRdb reprocessed the PCR reads with MiXCR, giving one entry per CDR3 protein. There are approximately 1,000,000 distinct CDR3 sequences in the sample; about 29% occur only once, and about 28% lies in the top ten. The source material was PBMCs, mostly from graft donor cells, sampled 360 days after TCRalphabeta/CD19-depleted stem cell transplant. The receptors were sampled from a boy younger than two who had a stem cell transplant for SCID, so the T cells may come from the graft donor. Both conserved end residues are part of each CDR3. D genes are given only for firm matches. Not every row has a clone size; where given, it reads once, few, many or a size class.

CDR3aa,CDR3nt,j_gene,abundance,len,v_gene,d_gene
CASSQEGLALDNEQFF,TGTGCCAGCAGCCAAGAGGGACTAGCGCTCGACAATGAGCAGTTCTTC,TRBJ2-1,-,16,TRBV4-2,TRBD2
CASSPVAPLFFYEQYF,TGTGCCAGCTCACCAGTCGCTCCCTTATTTTTCTACGAGCAGTACTTC,TRBJ2-7,few,16,TRBV18,-
CSASPSGYEQYF,TGCAGTGCTAGCCCCTCCGGGTACGAGCAGTACTTC,TRBJ2-7,-,12,TRBV20-1,-
CSARPTSEGKLFF,TGCAGTGCTCGCCCCACCTCGGAGGGTAAACTGTTTTTT,TRBJ1-4,-,13,TRBV20-1,-
CAISPDPLSYEQYF,TGTGCCATCAGCCCCGATCCCCTCTCCTACGAGCAGTACTTC,TRBJ2-7,-,14,TRBV10-3,-
CAWSVPRGLGNSPLHF,TGTGCCTGGAGTGTACCTCGGGGATTAGGGAATTCACCCCTCCACTTT,TRBJ1-6,few,16,TRBV30,-
CSARSGGSGANVLTF,TGCAGTGCTAGGAGTGGGGGCTCTGGGGCCAACGTCCTGACTTTC,TRBJ2-6,few,15,TRBV20-1,-
CASCQTAGGPETQYF,TGTGCCTCCTGCCAGACAGCGGGGGGGCCGGAGACCCAGTACTTC,TRBJ2-5,once,15,TRBV3-1,TRBD2
CASSPLGGQRNSYEQYF,TGTGCCAGCAGTCCTCTCGGGGGGCAGAGAAACTCCTACGAGCAGTACTTC,TRBJ2-7,-,17,TRBV25-1,-
CAFTWEVSKTQYF,TGTGCCTTTACCTGGGAGGTTTCGAAGACCCAGTACTTC,TRBJ2-5,-,13,TRBV30,-
CASTDSGANVLTF,TGTGCCAGCACCGACTCTGGGGCCAACGTCCTGACTTTC,TRBJ2-6,-,13,TRBV28,-
CSASTGNTGELFF,TGCAGTGCTTCGACAGGGAACACCGGGGAGCTGTTTTTT,TRBJ2-2,-,13,TRBV20-1,-
CASSRTGQGSYGYTF,TGTGCCAGCAGCCGAACCGGACAGGGAAGCTATGGCTACACCTTC,TRBJ1-2,few,15,TRBV6-1,TRBD1
CASRAVEAAYGYTF,TGCGCCAGCAGAGCGGTCGAGGCAGCGTATGGCTACACCTTC,TRBJ1-2,few,14,TRBV5-1,-
CASSHPAGSGYEQYF,TGTGCCAGCAGCCACCCGGCGGGTAGCGGTTACGAGCAGTACTTC,TRBJ2-7,few,15,TRBV7-9,-
CSARANIGQGKGFATNEKLFF,TGCAGTGCTAGAGCCAACATTGGACAGGGAAAGGGGTTCGCAACTAATGAAAAACTGTTTTTT,TRBJ1-4,-,21,TRBV20-1,TRBD1
CSARDGGTGDNEQFF,TGCAGTGCTAGAGATGGAGGGACAGGGGACAATGAGCAGTTCTTC,TRBJ2-1,few,15,TRBV20-1,TRBD1
CASSKTGAYQPQHF,TGTGCCAGTAGTAAGACAGGGGCTTATCAGCCCCAGCATTTT,TRBJ1-5,few,14,TRBV19,TRBD1
CAISEATGNYGYTF,TGTGCCATCAGTGAGGCCACGGGTAACTATGGCTACACCTTC,TRBJ1-2,-,14,TRBV10-3,-
CSVPGHMNTEAFF,TGCAGCGTACCGGGACATATGAACACTGAAGCTTTCTTT,TRBJ1-1,-,13,TRBV29-1,-
CASSLVGESTQYF,TGCGCCAGCAGCTTGGTGGGGGAGAGTACGCAGTATTTT,TRBJ2-3,-,13,TRBV5-1,-
CASSTNNRVHEQFF,TGTGCCAGCAGTACTAACAACAGGGTTCATGAGCAGTTCTTC,TRBJ2-1,-,14,TRBV6-5,-
CASRASVRQGNQPQHF,TGTGCCAGCAGGGCTTCCGTTAGACAGGGTAATCAGCCCCAGCATTTT,TRBJ1-5,few,16,TRBV2,TRBD1
CSAVGQGKTGEQYF,TGCAGTGCTGTAGGACAGGGAAAAACGGGGGAGCAGTACTTC,TRBJ2-7,few,14,TRBV20-1,TRBD1
CASSQEGGRDQPQHF,TGCGCCAGCAGCCAAGAAGGAGGCAGGGATCAGCCCCAGCATTTT,TRBJ1-5,few,15,TRBV4-1,-
CASSAGTPPFVPDTQYF,TGTGCCAGCAGCGCAGGGACACCCCCATTTGTCCCAGATACGCAGTATTTT,TRBJ2-3,-,17,TRBV7-2,-
CSASPEDIQYF,TGCAGTGCTAGCCCCGAAGACATTCAGTACTTC,TRBJ2-4,-,11,TRBV20-1,-